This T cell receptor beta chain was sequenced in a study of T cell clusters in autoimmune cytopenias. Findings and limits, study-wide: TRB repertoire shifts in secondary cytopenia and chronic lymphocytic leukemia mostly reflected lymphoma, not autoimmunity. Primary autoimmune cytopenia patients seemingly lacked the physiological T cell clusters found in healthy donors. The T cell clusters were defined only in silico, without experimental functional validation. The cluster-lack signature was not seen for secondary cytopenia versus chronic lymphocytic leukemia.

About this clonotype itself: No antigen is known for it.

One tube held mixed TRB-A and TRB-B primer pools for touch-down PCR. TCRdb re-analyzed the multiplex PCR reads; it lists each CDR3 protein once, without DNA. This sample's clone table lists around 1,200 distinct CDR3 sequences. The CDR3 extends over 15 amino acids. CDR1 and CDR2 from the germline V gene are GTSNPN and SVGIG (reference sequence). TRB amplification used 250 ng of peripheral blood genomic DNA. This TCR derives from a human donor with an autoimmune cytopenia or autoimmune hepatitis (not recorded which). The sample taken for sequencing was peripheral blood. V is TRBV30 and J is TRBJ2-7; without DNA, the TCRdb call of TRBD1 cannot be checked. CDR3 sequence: CAWSVKGRDRVEQYF.